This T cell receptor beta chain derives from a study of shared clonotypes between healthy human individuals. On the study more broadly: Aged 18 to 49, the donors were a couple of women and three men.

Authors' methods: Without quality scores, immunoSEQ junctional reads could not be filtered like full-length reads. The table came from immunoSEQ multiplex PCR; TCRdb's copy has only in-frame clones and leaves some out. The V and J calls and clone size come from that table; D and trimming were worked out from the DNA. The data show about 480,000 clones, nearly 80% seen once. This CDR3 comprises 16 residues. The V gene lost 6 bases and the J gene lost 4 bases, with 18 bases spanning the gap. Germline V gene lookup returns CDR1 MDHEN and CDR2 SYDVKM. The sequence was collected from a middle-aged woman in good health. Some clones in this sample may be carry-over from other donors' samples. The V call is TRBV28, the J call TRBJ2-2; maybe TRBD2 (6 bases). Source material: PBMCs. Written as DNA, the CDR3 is TGTGCCAGCAGACCCTTCCGGGAGCTGAGCACCGGGGAGCTGTTTTTT. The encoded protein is CASRPFRELSTGELFF. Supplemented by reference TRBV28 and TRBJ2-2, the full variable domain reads DVKVTQSSRYLVKRTGEKVFLECVQDMDHENMFWYRQDPGLGLRLIYFSYDVKMKEKGDIPEGYSVSREKKERFSLILESASTNQTSMYLCASRPFRELSTGELFFGEGSRLTVL.